These 13 T cell receptor beta chains were all obtained from the same sample, sequenced in a study of blood T cell repertoires in COVID-19. The repertoire was sequenced with immunoSEQ multiplex PCR; TCRdb's copy has only in-frame clones and lacks some. Counted here are approximately 140,000 clones, approximately 88% occurring once; the ten biggest clones make up 17%. Material for sequencing was peripheral blood. These receptor sequences come from a woman of 80 years or more with acute or convalescent COVID-19.

The chain has TRBV7-9 and TRBJ2-3, with 8 bases aligning to TRBD2. V dropped 5 bases and J dropped 4; count of bases not matched to a gene: 8. This CDR3 comprises 15 residues. Germline CDR1 reads SEHNR; CDR2 reads FQNEAQ (reference sequence). This chain's CDR3 is CASSPWTSISDTQYF. CDR3 nucleotide sequence: TGTGCCAGCAGCCCGTGGACTAGCATCTCAGATACGCAGTATTTT.

The V gene is TRBV5-1, the J gene TRBJ1-5; D gene ambiguous. Germline CDR1 reads SGHRS; CDR2 reads YFSETQ. This CDR3 has 16 amino acids. The V end was cut by 4 bases, the J end by 0 bases, with 14 bases between. CDR3 nucleotide sequence: TGCGCCAGCAGCGTAGACGGGTCCTTTAGCAATCAGCCCCAGCATTTT. It codes for CASSVDGSFSNQPQHF.

The genes are TRBV5-1 and TRBJ2-4; TRBD2 might be the D (6 bases). The CDR3 consists of 14 residues. Germline CDR1 reads SGHRS; CDR2 reads YFSETQ. Trimming took 4 bases from V and 8 from J, leaving 16 bases between them. The chain's CDR3 is CASSAGGVGDIQYF. The CDR3 nucleotides are TGCGCCAGCAGCGCAGGAGGGGTGGGGGACATTCAGTACTTC.

The genes are TRBV30 and TRBJ2-7, with D unclear. The germline CDR1 and CDR2 sequences are GTSNPN and SVGIG (reference sequence). Trimming removed 2 bases at V and 3 bases at J, with 20 bases between. The CDR3 length is 16 residues. CDR3 DNA: TGTGCCTGGAGTCCGGTGCGCTTTTCCCCAAACTACGAGCAGTACTTC. Amino acids: CAWSPVRFSPNYEQYF.

The chain uses TRBV5-4 and TRBJ2-2, with 8 positions matching TRBD2. Trimming took 4 bases from V and 5 from J; bases not matched to a gene: 7. Germline V lookup: CDR1 SGHNT, CDR2 YYREEE (reference sequence). The CDR3 extends over 15 amino acids. This chain's CDR3 is CASSPGLAKTGELFF. The DNA for the CDR3 is TGTGCCAGCAGCCCAGGACTAGCCAAGACCGGGGAGCTGTTTTTT.

This sequence joins TRBV5-4 and TRBJ2-7, with TRBD2 matching over 13 bases. This CDR3 region has 14 residues. Germline CDR1 is SGHNT and CDR2 is YYREEE (reference sequence). J gave up 6 bases and V 1 base, and 1 base lay outside the gene matches. The CDR3 DNA follows: TGTGCCAGCAGCTTGTGGACTAGCGGGAGCGAGCAGTACTTC. This translates into CASSLWTSGSEQYF.

The genes are TRBV27 and TRBJ1-2, with D tentatively TRBD1 (5 bases). Germline assignment: CDR1 MNHEY and CDR2 SMNVEV (reference sequence). CDR3 length equals 12 residues. V was clipped by 5 bases and J by 6 bases, with 10 bases between them. The CDR3 DNA is TGTGCCAGCAGTACAGGCTACAATGGCTACACCTTC. Its translation: CASSTGYNGYTF.

J is TRBJ2-7 and V is TRBV19, with 12 bases identical to TRBD1. The CDR3 spans 15 residues. Germline CDR1 and CDR2: LNHDA and SQIVND (reference sequence). Unmatched junction bases numbered 7, after V lost 6 bases and J lost 4 bases. The CDR3 protein is CASSTGTGGLYEQYF. CDR3 sequence (DNA): TGTGCCAGTAGCACCGGGACAGGGGGCTTATACGAGCAGTACTTC.

The rearrangement links TRBV4-3 to TRBJ2-2; 8 bases map to TRBD2. V shed 4 bases, J shed 8 bases, and the junction held 15 bases outside the gene matches. The CDR3 length is 17 residues. Germline V gene sequence: CDR1 LGHNA, CDR2 YSLEER. The CDR3 coding sequence is TGCGCCAGCAGCCCGGGCTCCGGGACTAGTGGACTTGGGGAGCTGTTTTTT. It yields the protein CASSPGSGTSGLGELFF.

The V gene is TRBV5-1, the J gene TRBJ2-5, with D possibly matching TRBD2 (7 bases). V was clipped by 3 bases and J by 2 bases, with 11 bases between them. Germline V gives CDR1 SGHRS, CDR2 YFSETQ. The CDR3 is made up of 14 amino acids. Here the CDR3 reads CASSSGGSQETQYF. CDR3 coding DNA: TGCGCCAGCAGCTCGGGGGGCTCTCAAGAGACCCAGTACTTC.

J is TRBJ1-6 and V is TRBV19; TRBD1 matches at 7 bases. The V and J ends lost 5 bases and 6 bases, in that order; junction bases with no gene match: 4. The CDR3 extends over 14 amino acids. Germline values: CDR1 LNHDA, CDR2 SQIVND (reference sequence). The CDR3 nucleotides are TGTGCCAGTAGTTGGAGACAGGGTAATTCACCCCTCCACTTT. It yields the protein CASSWRQGNSPLHF.

V and J are TRBV21-1 and TRBJ1-5; the table names TRBD1, a call not compared with the DNA. TRBV21-1 is listed as a pseudogene. The CDR3 runs to 17 residues. CDR3 sequence: CASRRPPPTGTLQAQHF. In DNA form, the CDR3 reads TGTGCCAGCAGAAGACCCCCCCCGACAGGGACCTTGCAGGCCCAGCATTTT.

The chain couples TRBV19 to TRBJ2-5; D ambiguous. Germline CDR1 and CDR2: LNHDA and SQIVND (reference sequence). V was clipped by 7 bases and J by 2 bases, with 14 bases between them. CDR3 length: 14 residues. CDR3 in amino acids: CASMTPGTQETQYF. In nucleotides, the CDR3 is TGTGCCAGTATGACACCCGGAACGCAAGAGACCCAGTACTTC.